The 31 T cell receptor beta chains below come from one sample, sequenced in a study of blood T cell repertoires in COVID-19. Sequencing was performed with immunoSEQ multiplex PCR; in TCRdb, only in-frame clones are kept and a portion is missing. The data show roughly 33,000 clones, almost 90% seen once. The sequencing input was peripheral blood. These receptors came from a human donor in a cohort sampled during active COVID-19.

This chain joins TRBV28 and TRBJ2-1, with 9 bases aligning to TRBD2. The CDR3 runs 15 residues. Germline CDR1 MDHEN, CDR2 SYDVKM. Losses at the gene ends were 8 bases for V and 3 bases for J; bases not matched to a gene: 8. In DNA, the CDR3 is TGTGCCAGCTTCCCTGGGCGGGAGGGCTACAATGAGCAGTTCTTC. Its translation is CASFPGREGYNEQFF.

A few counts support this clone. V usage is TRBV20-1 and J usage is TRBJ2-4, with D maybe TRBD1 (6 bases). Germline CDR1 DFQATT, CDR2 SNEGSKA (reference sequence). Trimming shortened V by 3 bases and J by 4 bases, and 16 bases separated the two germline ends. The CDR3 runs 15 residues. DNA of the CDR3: TGCAGTGCTAGTCGGTTCCAGGGGTTTAAAAACATTCAGTACTTC. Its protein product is CSASRFQGFKNIQYF.

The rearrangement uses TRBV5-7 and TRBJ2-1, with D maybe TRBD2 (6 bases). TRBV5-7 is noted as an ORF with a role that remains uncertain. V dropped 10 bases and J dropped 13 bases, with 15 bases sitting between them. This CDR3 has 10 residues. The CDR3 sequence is CAARLVRQFF. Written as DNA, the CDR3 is TGTGCCGCCCGACTAGTACGACAGTTCTTC.

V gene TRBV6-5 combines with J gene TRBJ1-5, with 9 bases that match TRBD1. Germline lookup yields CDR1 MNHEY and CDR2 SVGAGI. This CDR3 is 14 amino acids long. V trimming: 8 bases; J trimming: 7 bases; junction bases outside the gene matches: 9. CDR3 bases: TGTGCCAGCCGACAGGGGGGAACGGGGCAGCCCCAGCATTTT. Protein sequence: CASRQGGTGQPQHF.

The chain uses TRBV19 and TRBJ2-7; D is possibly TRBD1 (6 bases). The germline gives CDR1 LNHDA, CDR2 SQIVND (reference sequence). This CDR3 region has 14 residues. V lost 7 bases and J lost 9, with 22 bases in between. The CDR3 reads CASNSGARGNGQYF. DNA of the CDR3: TGTGCCAGTAATTCAGGGGCGAGAGGGAACGGGCAGTACTTC. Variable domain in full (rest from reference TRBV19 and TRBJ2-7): DGGITQSPKYLFRKEGQNVTLSCEQNLNHDAMYWYRQDPGQGLRLIYYSQIVNDFQKGDIAEGYSVSREKKESFPLTVTSAQKNPTAFYLCASNSGARGNGQYFGPGTRLTVT.

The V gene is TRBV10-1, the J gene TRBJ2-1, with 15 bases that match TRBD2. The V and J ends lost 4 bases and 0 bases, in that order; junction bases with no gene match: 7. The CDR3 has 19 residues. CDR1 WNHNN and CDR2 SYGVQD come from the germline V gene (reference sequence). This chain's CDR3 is CASSGGTSGGLSSYNEQFF. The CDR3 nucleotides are TGCGCCAGCAGTGGAGGGACTAGCGGGGGGCTTAGCTCCTACAATGAGCAGTTCTTC.

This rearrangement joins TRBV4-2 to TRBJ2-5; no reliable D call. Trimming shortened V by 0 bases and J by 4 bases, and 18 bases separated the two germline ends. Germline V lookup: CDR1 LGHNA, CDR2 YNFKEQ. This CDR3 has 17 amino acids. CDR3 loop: CASSQDVILRYGETQYF. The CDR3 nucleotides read TGTGCCAGCAGCCAAGATGTAATCCTTCGCTATGGAGAGACCCAGTACTTC.

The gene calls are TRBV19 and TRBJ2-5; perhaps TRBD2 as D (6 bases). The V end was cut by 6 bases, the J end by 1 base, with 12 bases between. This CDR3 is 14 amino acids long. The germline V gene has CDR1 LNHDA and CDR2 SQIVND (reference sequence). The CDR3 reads CASSTPGLQETQYF. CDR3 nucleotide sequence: TGTGCCAGTAGCACCCCGGGACTCCAAGAGACCCAGTACTTC.

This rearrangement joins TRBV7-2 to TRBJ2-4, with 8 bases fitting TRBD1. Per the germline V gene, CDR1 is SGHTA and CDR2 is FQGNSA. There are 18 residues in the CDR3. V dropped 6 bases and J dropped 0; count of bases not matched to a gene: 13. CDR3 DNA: TGTGCCAGCAGTTCCGGGACAGGAATCCGTCTAGCCAAAAACATTCAGTACTTC. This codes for CASSSGTGIRLAKNIQYF.

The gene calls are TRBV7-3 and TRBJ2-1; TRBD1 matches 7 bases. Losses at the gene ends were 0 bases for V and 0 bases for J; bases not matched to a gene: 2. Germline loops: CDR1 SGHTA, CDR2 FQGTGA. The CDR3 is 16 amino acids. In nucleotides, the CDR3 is TGTGCCAGCAGCTTAACGGGACAGAGCTCCTACAATGAGCAGTTCTTC. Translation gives CASSLTGQSSYNEQFF.

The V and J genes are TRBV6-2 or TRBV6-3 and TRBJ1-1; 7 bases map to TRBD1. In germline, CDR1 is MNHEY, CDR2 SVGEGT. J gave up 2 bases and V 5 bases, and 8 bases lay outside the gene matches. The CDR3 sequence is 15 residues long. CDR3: CASSTYRGRNTEAFF. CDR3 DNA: TGTGCCAGCAGTACTTACAGGGGTAGAAACACTGAAGCTTTCTTT.

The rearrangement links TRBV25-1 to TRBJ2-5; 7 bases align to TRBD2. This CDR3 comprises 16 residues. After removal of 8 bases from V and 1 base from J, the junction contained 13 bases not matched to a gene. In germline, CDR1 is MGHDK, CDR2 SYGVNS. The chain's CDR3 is CASGGLISGLQETQYF. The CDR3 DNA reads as TGTGCCAGCGGTGGACTAATTAGCGGGCTCCAAGAGACCCAGTACTTC.

The CDR3 sequence: CASSSAQQIGDTQYF. In DNA, the CDR3 is TGTGCCAGCAGTTCGGCCCAACAGATAGGAGATACGCAGTATTTT. This rearrangement joins TRBV7-6 to TRBJ2-3, with D unclear. V lost 6 bases and J 5 bases, leaving 18 bases between the germline ends. Germline CDR1 is SGHVS and CDR2 is FNYEAQ. The CDR3 has 15 residues.

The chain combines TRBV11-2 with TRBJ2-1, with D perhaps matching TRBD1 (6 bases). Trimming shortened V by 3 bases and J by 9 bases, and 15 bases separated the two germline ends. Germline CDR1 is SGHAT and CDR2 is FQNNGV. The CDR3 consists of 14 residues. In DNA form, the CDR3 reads TGTGCCAGCAGCTTTTGGGGGCCGCGGGCTGAGCAGTTCTTC. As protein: CASSFWGPRAEQFF. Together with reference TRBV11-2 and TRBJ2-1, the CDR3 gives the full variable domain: EAGVAQSPRYKIIEKRQSVAFWCNPISGHATLYWYQQILGQGPKLLIQFQNNGVVDDSQLPKDRFSAERLKGVDSTLKIQPAKLEDSAVYLCASSFWGPRAEQFFGPGTRLTVL.

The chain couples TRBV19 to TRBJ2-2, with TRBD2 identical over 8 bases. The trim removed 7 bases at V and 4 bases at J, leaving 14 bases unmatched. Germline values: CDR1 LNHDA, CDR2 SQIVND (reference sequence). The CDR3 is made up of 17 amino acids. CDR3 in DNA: TGTGCCAGTACCGATTTAGCGGGAAAATTGGGCACCGGGGAGCTGTTTTTT. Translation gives CASTDLAGKLGTGELFF. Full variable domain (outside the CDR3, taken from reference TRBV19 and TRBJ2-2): DGGITQSPKYLFRKEGQNVTLSCEQNLNHDAMYWYRQDPGQGLRLIYYSQIVNDFQKGDIAEGYSVSREKKESFPLTVTSAQKNPTAFYLCASTDLAGKLGTGELFFGEGSRLTVL.

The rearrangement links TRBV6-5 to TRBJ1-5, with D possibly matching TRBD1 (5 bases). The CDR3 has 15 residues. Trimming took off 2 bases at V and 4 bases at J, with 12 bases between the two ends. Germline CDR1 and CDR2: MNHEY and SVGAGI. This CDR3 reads CASSYVGGENQPQHF. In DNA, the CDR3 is TGTGCCAGCAGTTACGTTGGAGGGGAGAATCAGCCCCAGCATTTT.

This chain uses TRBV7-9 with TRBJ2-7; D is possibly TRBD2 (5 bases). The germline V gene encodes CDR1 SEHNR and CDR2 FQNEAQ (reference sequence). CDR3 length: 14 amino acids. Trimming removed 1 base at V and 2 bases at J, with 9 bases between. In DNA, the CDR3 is TGTGCCAGCAGCTTAGTAGCTAGCACCTACGAGCAGTACTTC. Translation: CASSLVASTYEQYF. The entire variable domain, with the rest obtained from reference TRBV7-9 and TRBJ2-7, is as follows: DTGVSQNPRHKITKRGQNVTFRCDPISEHNRLYWYRQTLGQGPEFLTYFQNEAQLEKSRLLSDRFSAERPKGSFSTLEIQRTEQGDSAMYLCASSLVASTYEQYFGPGTRLTVT.

The CDR3 region is CASSSVGRGTGELFF. The CDR3 nucleotides read TGTGCCAGCTCCTCTGTCGGAAGGGGCACCGGGGAGCTGTTTTTT. The V gene is TRBV2, the J gene TRBJ2-2; D is possibly TRBD1 (5 bases). The V and J ends lost 8 bases and 4 bases respectively, with 17 bases between them. CDR1 is SNHLY and CDR2 is FYNNEI in the germline V gene. The CDR3 runs 15 residues.

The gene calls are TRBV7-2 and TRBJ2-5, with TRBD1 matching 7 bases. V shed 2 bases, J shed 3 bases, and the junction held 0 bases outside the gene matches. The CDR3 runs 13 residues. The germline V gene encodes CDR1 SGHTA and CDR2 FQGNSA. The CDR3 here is CASSLQGEETQYF. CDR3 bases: TGTGCCAGCAGCTTACAGGGGGAAGAGACCCAGTACTTC.

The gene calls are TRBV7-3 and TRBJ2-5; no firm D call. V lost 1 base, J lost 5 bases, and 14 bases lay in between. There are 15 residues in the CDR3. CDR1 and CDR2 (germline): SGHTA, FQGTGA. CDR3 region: CASSLIGSPGETQYF. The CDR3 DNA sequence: TGTGCCAGCAGCTTAATCGGATCACCCGGGGAGACCCAGTACTTC.

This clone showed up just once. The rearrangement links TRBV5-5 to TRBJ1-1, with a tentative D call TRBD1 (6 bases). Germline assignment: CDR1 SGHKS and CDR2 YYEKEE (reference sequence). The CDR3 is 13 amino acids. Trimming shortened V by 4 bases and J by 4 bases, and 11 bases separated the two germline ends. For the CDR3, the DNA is TGTGCCAGCAGCCAGGGGACGGGCACTGAAGCTTTCTTT. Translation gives CASSQGTGTEAFF.

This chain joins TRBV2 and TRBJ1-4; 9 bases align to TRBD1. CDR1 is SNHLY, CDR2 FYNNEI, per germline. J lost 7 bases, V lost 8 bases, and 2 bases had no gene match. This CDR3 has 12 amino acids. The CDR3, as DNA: TGTGCCAGCGGGGGACAGGGTGAAAAACTGTTTTTT. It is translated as CASGGQGEKLFF.

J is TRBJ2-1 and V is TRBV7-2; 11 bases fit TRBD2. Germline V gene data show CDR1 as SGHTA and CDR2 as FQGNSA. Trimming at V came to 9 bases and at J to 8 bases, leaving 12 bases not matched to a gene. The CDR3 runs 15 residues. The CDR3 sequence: CASRYRTSGLHEQFF. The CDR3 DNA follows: TGTGCCAGTCGGTATCGGACTAGCGGGTTACATGAGCAGTTCTTC.

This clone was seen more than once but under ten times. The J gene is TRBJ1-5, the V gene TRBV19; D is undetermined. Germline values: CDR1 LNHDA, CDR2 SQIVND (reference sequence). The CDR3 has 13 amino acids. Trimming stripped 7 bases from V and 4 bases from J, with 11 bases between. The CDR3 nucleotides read TGTGCCAGTAACCCCAGGATGAATCAGCCCCAGCATTTT. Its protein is CASNPRMNQPQHF.

The CDR3 region is CASTGVLGQGSYTQYF. In DNA, the CDR3 is TGTGCCAGCACCGGCGTCTTGGGACAGGGGTCGTATACGCAGTATTTT. The J gene is TRBJ2-3, the V gene TRBV28; 10 positions match TRBD1. Trimming at V came to 7 bases and at J to 7 bases, leaving 14 bases not matched to a gene. Germline CDR1 is MDHEN and CDR2 is SYDVKM. This CDR3 has 16 amino acids.

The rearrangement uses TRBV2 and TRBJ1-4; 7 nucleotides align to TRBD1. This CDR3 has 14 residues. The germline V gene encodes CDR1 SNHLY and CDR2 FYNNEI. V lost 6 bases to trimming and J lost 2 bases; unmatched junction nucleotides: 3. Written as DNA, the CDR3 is TGTGCCAGCAGCGTACAGGGGACTAATGAAAAACTGTTTTTT. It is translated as CASSVQGTNEKLFF.

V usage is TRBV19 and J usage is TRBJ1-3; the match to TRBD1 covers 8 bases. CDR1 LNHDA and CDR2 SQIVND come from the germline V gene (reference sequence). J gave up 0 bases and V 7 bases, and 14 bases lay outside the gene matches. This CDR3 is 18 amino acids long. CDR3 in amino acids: CASTPGVGQASSGNTIYF. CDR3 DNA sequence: TGTGCCAGTACCCCGGGAGTGGGACAGGCAAGCTCTGGAAACACCATATATTTT.

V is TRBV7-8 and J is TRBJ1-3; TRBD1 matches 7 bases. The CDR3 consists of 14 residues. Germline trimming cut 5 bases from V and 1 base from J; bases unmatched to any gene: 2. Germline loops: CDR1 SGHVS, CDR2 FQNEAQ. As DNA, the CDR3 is TGTGCCAGCAGCGCGACAGGGTCTGGAAACACCATATATTTT. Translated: CASSATGSGNTIYF.

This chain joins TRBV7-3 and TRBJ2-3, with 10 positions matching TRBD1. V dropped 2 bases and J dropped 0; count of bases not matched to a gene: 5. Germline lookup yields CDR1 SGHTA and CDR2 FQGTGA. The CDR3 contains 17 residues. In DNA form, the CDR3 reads TGTGCCAGCAGCTTAGGACAGGGGGTCTCTAGCACAGATACGCAGTATTTT. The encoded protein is CASSLGQGVSSTDTQYF. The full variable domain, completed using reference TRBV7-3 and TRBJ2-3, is GAGVSQTPSNKVTEKGKYVELRCDPISGHTALYWYRQSLGQGPEFLIYFQGTGAADDSGLPNDRFFAVRPEGSVSTLKIQRTERGDSAVYLCASSLGQGVSSTDTQYFGPGTRLTVL.

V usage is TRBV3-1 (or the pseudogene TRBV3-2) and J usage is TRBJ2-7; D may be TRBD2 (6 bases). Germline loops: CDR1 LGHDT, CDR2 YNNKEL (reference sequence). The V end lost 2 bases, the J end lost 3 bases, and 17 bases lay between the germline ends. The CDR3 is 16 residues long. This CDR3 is CASSQLTSPGSYEQYF. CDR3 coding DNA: TGTGCCAGCAGCCAACTCACTAGCCCCGGGAGCTACGAGCAGTACTTC.

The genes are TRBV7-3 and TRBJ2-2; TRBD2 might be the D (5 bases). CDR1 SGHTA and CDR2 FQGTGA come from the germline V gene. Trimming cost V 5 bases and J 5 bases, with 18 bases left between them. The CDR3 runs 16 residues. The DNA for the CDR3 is TGTGCCAGCAGCGCGGACTTCGTGGGTGGTACCGGGGAGCTGTTTTTT. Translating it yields CASSADFVGGTGELFF.